The 26 T cell receptor beta chains below come from one sample, sequenced in a study of cytomegalovirus exposure and HLA in healthy donors. The study ran its PCR with 60 Vbeta and 13 Jbeta primers. Clones were sequenced by immunoSEQ multiplex PCR, and TCRdb holds only the in-frame ones, with some missing. The data hold roughly 130,000 clones, with around 77% observed a single time. Sequencing used PBMCs. Receptors originate from a man aged 25 to 40 in good health and CMV-seronegative.

In its sample, this clone was seen once. The gene calls are TRBV5-6 and TRBJ2-7; 7 positions agree with TRBD1. CDR1 and CDR2 (germline): SGHDT, YYEEEE. Trimming cost V 7 bases and J 2 bases; bases outside gene matches: 9. This CDR3 spans 14 amino acids. The CDR3 spells CASGWTGLPYEQYF. For the CDR3, the DNA is TGTGCCAGCGGCTGGACAGGTCTTCCCTACGAGCAGTACTTC.

The V gene is TRBV7-9, the J gene TRBJ2-3, with 9 bases matching TRBD1. Germline V gene sequence: CDR1 SEHNR, CDR2 FQNEAQ (reference sequence). The ends lost 5 bases at V and 0 bases at J; junction bases unmatched: 6. This CDR3 contains 16 residues. In DNA, the CDR3 is TGTGCCAGCAGCCCGACGGGACAGGGAAGCACAGATACGCAGTATTTT. Residues: CASSPTGQGSTDTQYF.

This clone showed up just once. The J gene is TRBJ2-2, the V gene TRBV7-2; 9 bases fit TRBD1. Germline lookup yields CDR1 SGHTA and CDR2 FQGNSA. V gave up 5 bases and J gave up 4 bases; unmatched junction bases: 5. The CDR3 sequence is 15 residues long. In DNA form, the CDR3 reads TGTGCCAGCAGCATTAACAGGGGGCCCACCGGGGAGCTGTTTTTT. Translating it yields CASSINRGPTGELFF.

The chain joins TRBV7-2 to TRBJ2-5, with a tentative D call TRBD1 (6 bases). Germline V lookup: CDR1 SGHTA, CDR2 FQGNSA. The CDR3 runs to 16 residues. Trimming stripped 5 bases from V and 2 bases from J, with 18 bases between. CDR3 sequence reads: CASSLRTAEVQETQYF. CDR3 DNA: TGTGCCAGCAGCCTACGGACAGCCGAAGTACAAGAGACCCAGTACTTC.

The chain has TRBV7-2 and TRBJ2-5, with D tentatively TRBD2 (5 bases). The germline V and J ends were trimmed by 5 bases and 5 bases, with 21 bases remaining between them. Germline CDR1 and CDR2: SGHTA and FQGNSA. This CDR3 contains 16 residues. The CDR3 sequence is CASSLRTSLPGETQYF. The CDR3 region has the DNA TGTGCCAGCAGCCTACGCACGAGCCTCCCGGGGGAGACCCAGTACTTC.

J is TRBJ2-1 and V is TRBV2; tentative D call: TRBD2 (6 bases). The CDR3 length is 14 residues. V was trimmed by 2 bases and J by 8 bases, leaving 13 bases between them. From germline, CDR1 is SNHLY and CDR2 FYNNEI. CDR3 bases: TGTGCCAGCAGTGAACCTCGGGACTCCGATGAGCAGTTCTTC. Its protein is CASSEPRDSDEQFF.

This chain connects TRBV6-5 to TRBJ2-1; TRBD2 matches at 10 bases. The ends lost 4 bases at V and 7 bases at J; junction bases unmatched: 10. This CDR3 region has 16 residues. Per germline, CDR1 MNHEY and CDR2 SVGAGI. CDR3 in amino acids: CASSLIPGLALNEQFF. The CDR3, as DNA: TGTGCCAGCAGTTTAATCCCGGGACTAGCGTTAAATGAGCAGTTCTTC.

The rearrangement joins TRBV6-5 to TRBJ2-5, with D possibly TRBD2 on 5 matching bases. Germline values: CDR1 MNHEY, CDR2 SVGAGI. V lost 8 bases and J lost 7, with 17 bases in between. The CDR3 covers 13 residues. CDR3 region: CASSPGVSWTQYF. The CDR3 coding sequence is TGTGCCAGCTCCCCCGGGGTTTCTTGGACCCAGTACTTC.

V usage is TRBV6-1 and J usage is TRBJ1-6; D is unresolved. V gave up 2 bases and J gave up 4 bases, with 9 bases separating them. Germline CDR1 and CDR2: MNHNS and SASEGT. This CDR3 has 15 amino acids. The CDR3 loop is CASSEFGVYNSPLHF. The DNA of the CDR3 is TGTGCCAGCAGTGAATTTGGAGTGTATAATTCACCCCTCCACTTT.

The gene calls are TRBV5-1 and TRBJ2-5; no clear D. V shed 1 base and J shed 2 bases, with 6 bases lying between them. Germline CDR1 SGHRS, CDR2 YFSETQ. CDR3 length: 13 amino acids. CDR3 sequence reads: CASSLTFQETQYF. The CDR3 DNA reads as TGCGCCAGCAGCTTGACTTTTCAAGAGACCCAGTACTTC.

V is TRBV6-5 and J is TRBJ2-7; 9 bases match TRBD1. Germline CDR1 is MNHEY and CDR2 is SVGAGI. The CDR3 runs to 15 residues. V shed 2 bases, J shed 3 bases, and the junction held 5 bases outside the gene matches. CDR3 amino acids: CASSYARTGVYEQYF. The CDR3 bases are TGTGCCAGCAGTTACGCTAGGACAGGGGTCTACGAGCAGTACTTC.

The V call is TRBV25-1, the J call TRBJ2-3; the match to TRBD2 covers 14 bases. This CDR3 is built from 16 residues. Germline CDR1 reads MGHDK; CDR2 reads SYGVNS. V gave up 7 bases and J gave up 2 bases; unmatched junction bases: 5. The DNA of the CDR3 is TGTGCCAGCACCGGGACTAGCGGGGGATACACAGATACGCAGTATTTT. This sequence encodes CASTGTSGGYTDTQYF.

The V gene is TRBV5-1, the J gene TRBJ2-1, with TRBD2 matching 15 bases. The CDR3 consists of 17 residues. The V and J ends lost 0 bases and 10 bases, in that order; junction bases with no gene match: 8. Germline V gene lookup returns CDR1 SGHRS and CDR2 YFSETQ. CDR3 amino acids: CASSLGGLAGGPREQFF. The DNA for the CDR3 is TGCGCCAGCAGCTTGGGTGGACTAGCGGGAGGGCCACGGGAGCAGTTCTTC.

This chain uses TRBV4-2 with TRBJ2-7; 7 nucleotides align to TRBD1. V lost 3 bases and J lost 4; bases outside the gene matches: 9. CDR1 is LGHNA, CDR2 YNFKEQ, per germline. This CDR3 contains 15 residues. CDR3 DNA: TGTGCCAGCAGCCACGACCTCGGGACAGAGTACGAGCAGTACTTC. Its protein is CASSHDLGTEYEQYF.

V usage is TRBV6-4 and J usage is TRBJ2-3; maybe TRBD2 (5 bases). Germline CDR1 MRHNA, CDR2 SNTAGT. Trimming removed 4 bases at V and 1 base at J, with 15 bases between. This CDR3 has 16 amino acids. The CDR3 loop reads CASSVGSGGGTDTQYF. As DNA, the CDR3 is TGTGCCAGCAGTGTGGGCAGCGGAGGTGGCACAGATACGCAGTATTTT.

The V gene is TRBV5-1, the J gene TRBJ1-1; D unresolved. Germline loops: CDR1 SGHRS, CDR2 YFSETQ. Trimming pared 0 bases from V and 0 bases from J, leaving 12 bases between. The CDR3 length is 16 residues. The CDR3 loop reads CASSLGVAGLNTEAFF. The CDR3 coding sequence is TGCGCCAGCAGCTTGGGGGTGGCAGGCTTGAACACTGAAGCTTTCTTT.

The gene calls are TRBV5-1 and TRBJ2-1; 12 bases fit TRBD2. The CDR3 runs 15 residues. V gave up 4 bases and J gave up 6 bases; unmatched junction bases: 5. Germline V CDR1 and CDR2: SGHRS, YFSETQ. CDR3 sequence reads: CASSPGTSGFNEQFF. DNA of the CDR3: TGCGCCAGCAGCCCCGGGACTAGCGGGTTCAATGAGCAGTTCTTC.

V usage is TRBV10-3 and J usage is TRBJ2-3, with 8 bases identical to TRBD2. V was clipped by 4 bases and J by 6 bases; unmatched bases: 3. CDR3 length: 13 amino acids. Per germline, CDR1 ENHRY and CDR2 SYGVKD. The CDR3 spells CAISVGTSDTQYF. CDR3 DNA sequence: TGTGCCATCAGTGTCGGGACTAGTGATACGCAGTATTTT.

The chain combines TRBV6-5 with TRBJ1-1; D is perhaps TRBD1 (5 bases). V was pared by 6 bases and J by 4 bases, with 15 bases between. The length of the CDR3 is 14 residues. The germline CDR1 and CDR2 sequences are MNHEY and SVGAGI. CDR3 region: CASRKGNAATEAFF. For the CDR3, the DNA is TGTGCCAGCAGGAAGGGGAACGCGGCCACTGAAGCTTTCTTT.

This clone was counted many times. The V and J genes are TRBV6-1 and TRBJ1-3, with 8 bases identical to TRBD1. This CDR3 comprises 15 residues. Germline CDR1 is MNHNS and CDR2 is SASEGT. With V trimmed by 6 bases and J by 4 bases, 8 bases remained unmatched. CDR3 DNA: TGTGCCAGCAGCCCAAGGACAGGGTTGGGAAACACCATATATTTT. This codes for CASSPRTGLGNTIYF.

The V call is TRBV18, the J call TRBJ2-1; 11 bases are a match to TRBD1. The germline V gene encodes CDR1 KGHSH and CDR2 LQKENI. The CDR3 spans 14 residues. The V and J ends lost 6 bases and 7 bases, in that order; junction bases with no gene match: 5. CDR3 nucleotides: TGTGCCAGCTCCCCCGGGACAGGGGGAAATGAGCAGTTCTTC. This codes for CASSPGTGGNEQFF.

The V gene is TRBV5-4, the J gene TRBJ1-2, with 9 positions matching TRBD1. After removal of 4 bases from V and 7 bases from J, the junction contained 8 bases not matched to a gene. CDR1 SGHNT and CDR2 YYREEE come from the germline V gene (reference sequence). CDR3 size: 14 residues. CDR3 bases: TGTGCCAGCAGCAAAACCGGGACAGGGATTGGCTACACCTTC. Protein product: CASSKTGTGIGYTF.

The chain combines TRBV6-1 with TRBJ2-7; 9 bases agree with TRBD1. V shed 6 bases, J shed 3 bases, and the junction held 0 bases outside the gene matches. The CDR3 is 12 amino acids. Germline-derived CDR1 and CDR2 are MNHNS and SASEGT. Written as DNA, the CDR3 is TGTGCCAGCAGGGACAGGGGCTACGAGCAGTACTTC. Residues: CASRDRGYEQYF.

The gene calls are TRBV18 and TRBJ2-1; maybe TRBD1 (5 bases). CDR3 length: 15 amino acids. Germline CDR1 is KGHSH and CDR2 is LQKENI. Trimming took off 1 base at V and 1 base at J, with 8 bases between the two ends. The CDR3 spells CASSPQGSSYNEQFF. In nucleotides, the CDR3 is TGTGCCAGCTCACCACAGGGGTCTTCCTACAATGAGCAGTTCTTC.

The chain carries TRBV11-2 and TRBJ1-1; D is possibly TRBD1 (6 bases). Germline lookup yields CDR1 SGHAT and CDR2 FQNNGV. This CDR3 is built from 12 residues. V was cut by 2 bases and J by 5 bases, with 6 bases left in between. The CDR3 DNA is TGTGCCAGCAGCTTAAGGGGGACTGAAGCTTTCTTT. Its translation is CASSLRGTEAFF.

This sequence joins TRBV28 and TRBJ1-3, with D perhaps TRBD1 (5 bases). The length of the CDR3 is 15 residues. Germline-derived CDR1 and CDR2 are MDHEN and SYDVKM. Trimming pared 5 bases from V and 0 bases from J, leaving 11 bases between. Here the CDR3 reads CASSLRQSSGNTIYF. The CDR3 coding sequence is TGTGCCAGCAGTCTAAGACAGAGCTCTGGAAACACCATATATTTT.